Shown below are 9 T cell receptor beta chains from a single sample sequenced in a study of blood T cell repertoires in COVID-19. Assay: immunoSEQ multiplex PCR; the TCRdb copy retains only in-frame clones and omits some. In the table there are about 100,000 clones, roughly nine tenths of which are singletons. Sequencing was done on a sample of peripheral blood. The receptors derive from a man aged 35 to 55 with active or convalescent COVID-19.

This chain links TRBV27 with TRBJ1-1; the D gene is possibly TRBD1 (6 bases). V was shortened by 3 bases and J by 9 bases, with 8 bases between the two germline ends. Per germline, CDR1 MNHEY and CDR2 SMNVEV (reference sequence). The CDR3 has 11 amino acids. This CDR3 reads CASSFGQQAFF. DNA of the CDR3: TGTGCCAGCAGTTTCGGACAGCAAGCTTTCTTT.

This clone is labeled large. The chain combines TRBV6-5 with TRBJ2-7; possible D gene TRBD1, 5 bases. Trimming removed 10 bases from V and 3 bases from J, with 16 bases in between. The CDR3 is made up of 13 amino acids. Germline V CDR1 and CDR2: MNHEY, SVGAGI. The CDR3 bases are TGTGCCACCGCATCAACAGGAATCTACGAGCAGTACTTC. This encodes CATASTGIYEQYF.

This clone came up a few times. The V call is TRBV21-1, the J call TRBJ1-3; the D call of TRBD1 is as the table states it, not checked on the DNA. TRBV21-1 is a documented pseudogene. This CDR3 has 14 residues. CDR3 in DNA: TGTGCCAGCAGATCAGGGGACTCTGGAAACACCATATATTTT. Amino acid sequence: CASRSGDSGNTIYF.

V and J are TRBV19 and TRBJ1-1, with unresolved D. In germline, CDR1 is LNHDA, CDR2 SQIVND (reference sequence). The CDR3 consists of 11 residues. The germline V and J ends were trimmed by 6 bases and 8 bases, with 10 bases remaining between them. CDR3 nucleotides: TGTGCCAGTAGGACGACGGAGGAAGCTTTCTTT. Its translation is CASRTTEEAFF.

The chain recombines TRBV11-3 with TRBJ2-1; D ambiguous. The ends were cut back, 0 bases at V and 9 bases at J, with 6 bases in the middle. The CDR3 covers 12 residues. Germline CDR1 reads SGHNT; CDR2 reads YENEEA. Here the CDR3 reads CASSLEPGEQFF. In DNA, the CDR3 is TGTGCCAGCAGCTTAGAACCAGGTGAGCAGTTCTTC.

Comments on this clone: Other DNA sequences from this sample encode an identical CDR3 as well. The chain's CDR3 is CASSLSTGYNSPLHF. The DNA of the CDR3 is TGTGCCAGCAGCCTGTCAACGGGCTATAATTCACCCCTCCACTTT. The rearrangement links TRBV6-5 to TRBJ1-6, with D unresolved. The CDR3 is made up of 15 amino acids. In germline, CDR1 is MNHEY, CDR2 SVGAGI. V dropped 6 bases and J dropped 3 bases, with 12 bases sitting between them.

The V and J genes are TRBV19 and TRBJ2-3; 10 bases are a match to TRBD2. V dropped 8 bases and J dropped 4; count of bases not matched to a gene: 12. The CDR3 loop spans 16 amino acids. CDR1 LNHDA and CDR2 SQIVND come from the germline V gene (reference sequence). CDR3 in amino acids: CASRDYGLAEADTQYF. CDR3 in DNA: TGTGCCAGTCGAGATTATGGACTAGCGGAAGCAGATACGCAGTATTTT.

The rearrangement joins TRBV28 to TRBJ1-2, with D possibly matching TRBD1 (5 bases). Germline loops: CDR1 MDHEN, CDR2 SYDVKM. Trimming stripped 7 bases from V and 0 bases from J, with 9 bases between. The CDR3 consists of 13 residues. The CDR3 loop reads CASTRQSNYGYTF. CDR3 nucleotides: TGTGCCAGCACACGACAGTCTAACTATGGCTACACCTTC.

CDR3 region: CASSLNRWGQVEDEQYF. CDR3 DNA: TGTGCCAGCAGTTTAAATAGGTGGGGACAGGTAGAGGACGAGCAGTACTTC. The genes are TRBV28 and TRBJ2-7, with 8 bases aligning to TRBD1. After removal of 2 bases from V and 5 bases from J, the junction contained 14 bases not matched to a gene. This CDR3 is 17 amino acids long. Germline assignment: CDR1 MDHEN and CDR2 SYDVKM.